This T cell receptor (beta chain) was profiled in a study of cytomegalovirus exposure and HLA in healthy donors. General study points: According to reports, the classifier identified cytomegalovirus status with high specificity and sensitivity. Cytomegalovirus-associated status was assigned to some 160 TCR beta chains. A cluster of highly shared sequence variants was likely a sequencing artifact.

13 Jbeta primers and 60 Vbeta primers were used for the PCR. Libraries were prepared by immunoSEQ multiplex PCR; TCRdb keeps only in-frame clonotypes and omits some of them. In the table there are 150,000 to 200,000 clones, roughly 80% of which are singletons. Regarding this clone: Its antigen is undetermined.

At collection, donors were nominally healthy, but unrecorded immune exposures were probable. V lost 4 bases and J lost 4; bases outside the gene matches: 5. The CDR3 is 14 amino acids. The germline gives CDR1 MDHEN, CDR2 SYDVKM. What was sequenced was PBMCs. The sequence came from a woman aged 45 to 65 in good health and CMV-seronegative. The gene calls are TRBV28 and TRBJ1-2; 8 bases map to TRBD1. The CDR3 bases are TGTGCCAGCAGTTCACAGGGGGAGGGCTATGGCTACACCTTC. Translated, it gives CASSSQGEGYGYTF.